This is a list of T cell receptor beta chains from one sample in a study of blood T cell repertoires in COVID-19. TCRdb's table, derived via immunoSEQ multiplex PCR, lists solely in-frame clones and lacks some. The sample consists of fewer than 75,000 clones, about nine tenths of them appearing once. Specimen: peripheral blood. These TCRs come from a man aged 45 to 65 with active COVID-19. The conserved cysteine and the conserved F or W are not part of the CDR3 here.

cdr3_aa: ASSFYLAGAGGETQY
j_call: TRBJ2-5
v_call: TRBV4-3

cdr3_aa: ASSPTGGKGTDTQY
j_call: TRBJ2-3
v_call: TRBV5-4

cdr3_aa: ASSLGRSSTEAF
j_call: TRBJ1-1
v_call: TRBV7-9

cdr3_aa: ASSYSRFYGYT
j_call: TRBJ1-2
v_call: TRBV6-6

cdr3_aa: ASSERVDRTGELF
j_call: TRBJ2-2
v_call: TRBV2

cdr3_aa: ATKQALGSYEQY
j_call: TRBJ2-7
v_call: TRBV15

cdr3_aa: ASSLGGQGNTEAF
j_call: TRBJ1-1
v_call: TRBV7-6

cdr3_aa: ASSQGLLGANYGYT
j_call: TRBJ1-2
v_call: TRBV4-1

cdr3_aa: ASRRGPGRTEAF
j_call: TRBJ1-1
v_call: TRBV11-2

cdr3_aa: ASSLGAGVGTGELF
j_call: TRBJ2-2
v_call: TRBV13

cdr3_aa: ASSPDRGRETQY
j_call: TRBJ2-5
v_call: TRBV18

cdr3_aa: ASNNRAEGAEAF
j_call: TRBJ1-1
v_call: TRBV2

cdr3_aa: ASSLDFGGTQY
j_call: TRBJ2-5
v_call: TRBV5-5

cdr3_aa: ASRRGGASYNSPLH
j_call: TRBJ1-6
v_call: TRBV11-3

cdr3_aa: SVRPRGWATEAF
j_call: TRBJ1-1
v_call: TRBV29-1

cdr3_aa: ASSLRAGSTDTQY
j_call: TRBJ2-3
v_call: TRBV11-3

cdr3_aa: ASSLGGTEANYGYT
j_call: TRBJ1-2
v_call: TRBV7-9

cdr3_aa: ASSHRGEDTQY
j_call: TRBJ2-3
v_call: TRBV5-6

cdr3_aa: ASSYRQGSNQPQH
j_call: TRBJ1-5
v_call: TRBV6-5

cdr3_aa: ASSYSYRGGEKLF
j_call: TRBJ1-4
v_call: TRBV6-5

cdr3_aa: ASSSPDRGQGYT
j_call: TRBJ1-2
v_call: TRBV7-8

cdr3_aa: AISGTSGTPRGEQF
j_call: TRBJ2-1
v_call: TRBV10-3

cdr3_aa: ASSLSAPGLAVNEQF
j_call: TRBJ2-1
v_call: TRBV27